The 12 T cell receptor beta chains reported below all come from one sample, sequenced in a study of CD8 T cells in ankylosing spondylitis. A single record per CDR3 protein comes from TCRdb applying MiXCR to the 5' RACE reads. This repertoire shows about 360,000 distinct CDR3 sequences, 20% to 25% found once; its top ten account for less than 15%. Material: blood, either unsorted or a sorted T cell fraction (not recorded which). Receptors were obtained from a male donor with ankylosing spondylitis or in good health (not recorded which).

This clonotype has just a few counts. The V and J genes are TRBV9 and TRBJ2-3, with D perhaps TRBD1 (5 bases). In germline, CDR1 is SGDLS, CDR2 YYNGEE. There are 17 residues in the CDR3. Trimming left V 3 bases short and J 2 bases short, with 19 bases between. CDR3 amino acids: CASSAVQGPYFTDTQYF. CDR3 in DNA: TGTGCCAGCAGCGCGGTCCAGGGTCCCTATTTCACAGATACGCAGTATTTT.

The J gene is TRBJ2-7, the V gene TRBV30, with D possibly being TRBD1 (6 bases). This CDR3 contains 17 residues. From germline, CDR1 is GTSNPN and CDR2 SVGIG (reference sequence). V dropped 2 bases and J dropped 0 bases, with 20 bases sitting between them. The CDR3 region has the DNA TGTGCCTGGAGTCCTGAAACCCGGACAGCCCTCTCCTACGAGCAGTACTTC. Translated: CAWSPETRTALSYEQYF. Looking up the rest from reference TRBV30 and TRBJ2-7 gives the full variable domain: SQTIHQWPATLVQPVGSPLSLECTVEGTSNPNLYWYRQAAGRGLQLLFYSVGIGQISSEVPQNLSASRPQDRQFILSSKKLLLSDSGFYLCAWSPETRTALSYEQYFGPGTRLTVT.

This rearrangement joins TRBV7-9 to TRBJ2-3; maybe TRBD1 (5 bases). V was cut by 3 bases and J by 0 bases, with 16 bases left in between. Germline-derived CDR1 and CDR2 are SEHNR and FQNEAQ (reference sequence). This CDR3 is 17 amino acids long. CDR3 nucleotides: TGTGCCAGCAGCTTGACCACAGGAGATACTAGCACAGATACGCAGTATTTT. Translation gives CASSLTTGDTSTDTQYF.

The chain has TRBV12-3 or TRBV12-4 and TRBJ1-1; the match to TRBD1 covers 7 bases. The V and J ends lost 1 base and 4 bases, in that order; junction bases with no gene match: 3. The CDR3 spans 14 residues. DNA of the CDR3: TGTGCCAGCAGTTTAGAGGGGGCCCGCACTGAAGCTTTCTTT. This translates into CASSLEGARTEAFF.

This chain joins TRBV4-2 and TRBJ2-2; no reliable D call. Germline loops: CDR1 LGHNA, CDR2 YNFKEQ. The V and J ends lost 0 bases and 5 bases respectively, with 7 bases between them. The CDR3 sequence is 14 residues long. CDR3 in amino acids: CASSQESATGELFF. Here the CDR3 DNA reads TGTGCCAGCAGCCAAGAGTCCGCTACCGGGGAGCTGTTTTTT.

This clonotype was seen just once. V and J are TRBV30 and TRBJ2-2, with D unclear. The CDR3 contains 13 residues. The ends were cut back, 3 bases at V and 6 bases at J, with 11 bases in the middle. CDR1 GTSNPN and CDR2 SVGIG come from the germline V gene (reference sequence). CDR3 coding DNA: TGTGCCTGGAGCCAGGTTGGGGCCGGGGAGCTGTTTTTT. As protein: CAWSQVGAGELFF.

A few counts support this clonotype. The chain employs TRBV12-3 or TRBV12-4 and TRBJ1-2; D is unclear. CDR3 size: 12 residues. The ends were cut back, 3 bases at V and 5 bases at J, with 7 bases in the middle. The CDR3 DNA sequence: TGTGCCAGCAGTTTCTCCCTTTATGGCTACACCTTC. Its translation: CASSFSLYGYTF.

This clonotype appeared a few times. V and J are TRBV5-5 and TRBJ1-1, with D maybe TRBD1 (6 bases). The length of the CDR3 is 14 residues. The V and J ends lost 0 bases and 3 bases respectively, with 9 bases between them. Germline assignment: CDR1 SGHKS and CDR2 YYEKEE (reference sequence). CDR3 region: CASSLEAGDTEAFF. CDR3 nucleotide sequence: TGTGCCAGCAGCTTGGAGGCAGGGGACACTGAAGCTTTCTTT.

The gene calls are TRBV15 and TRBJ2-3, with 7 positions matching TRBD1. Germline V lookup: CDR1 LNHNV, CDR2 YYDKDF (reference sequence). After removal of 5 bases from V and 3 bases from J, the junction contained 5 bases not matched to a gene. There are 14 residues in the CDR3. The CDR3 spells CATSGSGGTDTQYF. The CDR3, as DNA: TGTGCCACCAGCGGCTCAGGGGGAACAGATACGCAGTATTTT.

This clonotype has a handful of counts. The rearrangement joins TRBV29-1 to TRBJ2-7; D is uncertain. The CDR3 runs to 15 residues. Germline CDR1 is SQVTM and CDR2 is ANQGSEA. Trimming shortened V by 2 bases and J by 2 bases, and 16 bases separated the two germline ends. CDR3 protein: CSVEIPNTVPYEQYF. The CDR3 DNA reads as TGCAGCGTTGAAATACCGAATACAGTCCCCTACGAGCAGTACTTC.

This rearrangement joins TRBV9 to TRBJ1-2; D is possibly TRBD1 (6 bases). V dropped 3 bases and J dropped 4 bases, with 16 bases sitting between them. Germline CDR1 is SGDLS and CDR2 is YYNGEE. This CDR3 comprises 15 residues. The CDR3 protein is CASSGRTAHPYGYTF. In nucleotides, the CDR3 is TGTGCCAGCAGCGGAAGGACAGCGCACCCCTATGGCTACACCTTC.

In this sample, this clonotype turned up a few times. This rearrangement joins TRBV7-2 to TRBJ1-2; D is possibly TRBD1 (6 bases). Germline V lookup: CDR1 SGHTA, CDR2 FQGNSA. Deletions cut 4 bases from V and 7 bases from J, with 13 bases between. The CDR3 spans 13 residues. The CDR3 loop reads CASSSQGLGGYTF. Here the CDR3 DNA reads TGTGCCAGCAGCTCGCAGGGGCTGGGTGGCTACACCTTC.